Listed below are T cell receptor beta chains from one sample, sequenced in a study of blood T cell repertoires in COVID-19. Assay: immunoSEQ multiplex PCR; the TCRdb copy retains only in-frame clones and omits some. The sample carries roughly 250,000 clones, 80% to 85% recorded once. Source material: peripheral blood. The receptors shown here come from a woman between 55 and 75 years old with active or convalescent COVID-19. Both conserved end residues are part of each CDR3. D genes are given only for firm matches. Clone size, where shown, is once, few, many, or a class for clones that have expanded.

v_call,j_call,d_call,clone_size,cdr3_aa,cdr3_nt
TRBV7-8,TRBJ2-5,TRBD2,NA,CASSFGSGGAGETQYF,TGTGCCAGCAGCTTCGGTAGCGGGGGGGCCGGGGAGACCCAGTACTTC
TRBV4-2,TRBJ2-3,TRBD2,few,CASSQGAGGADTQYF,TGTGCCAGCAGCCAAGGCGCGGGGGGTGCTGATACGCAGTATTTT
TRBV4-1,TRBJ2-7,NA,NA,CASSQETAGSSYEQYF,TGCGCCAGCAGCCAAGAAACTGCGGGTAGCTCCTACGAGCAGTACTTC
TRBV5-8,TRBJ1-6,NA,NA,CASSQGSSSYNSPLHF,TGTGCCAGCAGTCAGGGGTCGAGCTCCTATAATTCACCCCTCCACTTT
TRBV6-1,TRBJ1-1,NA,NA,CASSEAWRNTEAFF,TGTGCCAGCAGTGAAGCGTGGAGGAACACTGAAGCTTTCTTT
TRBV28,TRBJ2-1,TRBD1,NA,CASTQTGGYEQFF,TGTGCCAGCACGCAGACAGGGGGCTATGAGCAGTTCTTC
TRBV3-1/TRBV3-2,TRBJ1-1,NA,NA,CASSQEGAPTFF,TGTGCCAGCAGCCAAGAAGGGGCGCCCACTTTCTTT
TRBV21-1,TRBJ1-2,NA,NA,CASSHLRQGPGYTF,TGTGCCAGCAGCCACTTAAGGCAGGGCCCTGGCTACACCTTC
TRBV12-3/TRBV12-4,TRBJ1-5,NA,NA,CASSFPGEQPQHF,TGTGCCAGCAGTTTCCCGGGGGAGCAGCCCCAGCATTTT
TRBV9,TRBJ1-4,NA,NA,CASSAGGEKLFF,TGTGCCAGCAGCGCCGGGGGTGAAAAACTGTTTTTT
TRBV19,TRBJ2-6,NA,once,CASNRGMAGANVLTF,TGTGCCAGTAATAGGGGGATGGCTGGGGCCAACGTCCTGACTTTC
TRBV28,TRBJ1-2,NA,NA,CASAGDFIYGYTF,TGTGCCAGCGCCGGGGACTTTATCTATGGCTACACCTTC
TRBV27,TRBJ2-3,TRBD1,NA,CASSEGQGRADTQYF,TGTGCCAGCTCGGAGGGACAGGGAAGAGCAGATACGCAGTATTTT
TRBV7-3,TRBJ2-3,TRBD2,NA,CASSSPHGSAGGGDTQYF,TGTGCCAGCAGCTCACCCCACGGGTCGGCGGGGGGGGGAGATACGCAGTATTTT
TRBV7-3,TRBJ2-3,NA,NA,CASSQQGHTDTQYF,TGTGCCAGCAGCCAACAGGGACACACAGATACGCAGTATTTT
TRBV28,TRBJ1-2,NA,NA,CASLDRTSFGYTF,TGTGCCAGCCTTGACAGGACCTCCTTTGGCTACACCTTC
TRBV7-8,TRBJ1-1,NA,NA,CASSSRGGRDTEAFF,TGTGCCAGCAGCTCCCGAGGGGGGAGGGACACTGAAGCTTTCTTT
TRBV6-5,TRBJ1-1,NA,NA,CASSYSGGAINTEAFF,TGTGCCAGCAGTTACTCGGGGGGGGCTATTAACACTGAAGCTTTCTTT
TRBV7-2,TRBJ2-1,NA,NA,CASSPTRNEQFF,TGTGCCAGCAGCCCCACGCGGAATGAGCAGTTCTTC
TRBV7-9,TRBJ2-2,TRBD1,NA,CASSNTGGTGELFF,TGTGCCAGCAGCAACACAGGGGGCACCGGGGAGCTGTTTTTT
TRBV19,TRBJ2-1,TRBD2,NA,CARRITGTSGGGPNEQFF,TGTGCCAGACGGATTACCGGGACTAGCGGGGGGGGCCCCAATGAGCAGTTCTTC
TRBV4-1,TRBJ2-7,NA,NA,CASSLRAGSGSYEQYF,TGCGCCAGCAGCCTTCGAGCAGGGTCCGGCTCCTACGAGCAGTACTTC
TRBV5-5,TRBJ1-6,NA,NA,CASSRGRAAYNSPLHF,TGTGCCAGCAGCCGGGGGAGGGCCGCCTATAATTCACCCCTCCACTTT
TRBV23-1,TRBJ1-6,TRBD1,NA,CASSQFRGTGIDSPLHF,TGCGCCAGCAGTCAATTCAGGGGGACAGGAATTGACTCACCCCTCCACTTT
TRBV4-2,TRBJ2-7,NA,NA,CASSQSRGLHSYEQYF,TGTGCCAGCAGCCAGTCGCGGGGCCTCCACTCCTACGAGCAGTACTTC
TRBV15,TRBJ2-5,TRBD2,NA,CATSLYAGTSSGTQYF,TGTGCCACCAGCCTTTACGCCGGGACTAGCAGTGGGACCCAGTACTTC
TRBV11-3,TRBJ2-7,NA,once,CASSLEVQVYRALEQYF,TGTGCCAGCAGCTTAGAGGTCCAAGTATACAGGGCCCTCGAGCAGTACTTC
TRBV7-2,TRBJ1-1,TRBD1,NA,CASSLVQGITEAFF,TGTGCCAGCAGCTTAGTACAGGGGATCACTGAAGCTTTCTTT
TRBV20-1,TRBJ2-1,NA,NA,CSASEALAEQFF,TGCAGTGCTAGTGAAGCGTTGGCTGAGCAGTTCTTC
TRBV2,TRBJ2-3,NA,NA,CASSGLLNTDTQYF,TGTGCCAGCTCGGGACTCTTAAACACAGATACGCAGTATTTT
TRBV6-1,TRBJ1-5,TRBD1,NA,CASSEDRGGGQPQHF,TGTGCCAGCAGTGAGGACAGGGGCGGGGGTCAGCCCCAGCATTTT
TRBV30,TRBJ1-6,TRBD1,NA,CAWSTGDNSPLHF,TGTGCCTGGAGCACAGGGGATAATTCACCCCTCCACTTT
TRBV19,TRBJ1-2,TRBD1,once,CASSRATGQGYGYTF,TGTGCCAGTAGTAGGGCGACAGGGCAAGGGTATGGCTACACCTTC
TRBV6-1,TRBJ2-2,TRBD2,NA,CASSEVPSGGAGELFF,TGTGCCAGCAGTGAAGTTCCTAGCGGGGGGGCCGGGGAGCTGTTTTTT
TRBV19,TRBJ1-1,TRBD1,once,CASSGFSQGVAEAFF,TGTGCCAGTAGTGGATTTTCACAGGGGGTAGCTGAAGCTTTCTTT
TRBV2,TRBJ1-2,NA,NA,CASSVPGGYGYTF,TGTGCCAGCAGTGTTCCCGGGGGCTATGGCTACACCTTC
TRBV29-1,TRBJ2-7,TRBD2,NA,CSDGLLAGGKSSYEQYF,TGCAGCGACGGACTACTAGCGGGGGGGAAGAGCTCCTACGAGCAGTACTTC
TRBV30,TRBJ1-1,NA,NA,CAWSVGRYPRLNTEAFF,TGTGCCTGGAGTGTTGGCAGATATCCCCGATTGAACACTGAAGCTTTCTTT
TRBV7-9,TRBJ1-2,NA,NA,CASSLVQGSYGYTF,TGTGCCAGCAGCTTAGTCCAGGGAAGCTATGGCTACACCTTC
TRBV6-5,TRBJ1-2,NA,NA,CASSYRGGGYGYTF,TGTGCCAGCAGTTACAGGGGAGGGGGTTATGGCTACACCTTC
TRBV6-1,TRBJ1-5,NA,few,CASSEQRREPQHF,TGTGCCAGCAGTGAACAAAGGAGGGAGCCCCAGCATTTT
TRBV5-1,TRBJ2-1,TRBD1,NA,CASSFPGQGNNEQFF,TGCGCCAGCAGCTTCCCAGGACAGGGAAACAATGAGCAGTTCTTC